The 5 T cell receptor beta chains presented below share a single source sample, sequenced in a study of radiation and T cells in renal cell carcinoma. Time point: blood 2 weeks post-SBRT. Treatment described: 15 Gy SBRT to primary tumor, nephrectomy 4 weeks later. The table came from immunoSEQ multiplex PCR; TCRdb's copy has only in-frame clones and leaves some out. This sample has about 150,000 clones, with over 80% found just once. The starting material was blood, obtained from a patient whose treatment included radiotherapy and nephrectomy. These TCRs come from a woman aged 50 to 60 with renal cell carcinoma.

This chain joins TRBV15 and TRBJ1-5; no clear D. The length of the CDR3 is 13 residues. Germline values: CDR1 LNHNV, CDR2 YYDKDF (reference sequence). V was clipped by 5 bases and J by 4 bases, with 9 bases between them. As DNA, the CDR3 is TGTGCCACCAGCTCAAGGGCAAATCAGCCCCAGCATTTT. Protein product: CATSSRANQPQHF. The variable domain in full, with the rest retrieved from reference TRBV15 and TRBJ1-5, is DAMVIQNPRYQVTQFGKPVTLSCSQTLNHNVMYWYQQKSSQAPKLLFHYYDKDFNNEADTPDNFQSRRPNTSFCFLDIRSPGLGDTAMYLCATSSRANQPQHFGDGTRLSIL.

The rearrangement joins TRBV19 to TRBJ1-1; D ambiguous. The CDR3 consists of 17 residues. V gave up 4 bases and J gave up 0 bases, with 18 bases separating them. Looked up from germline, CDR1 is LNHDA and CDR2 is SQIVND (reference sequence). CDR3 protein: CASSNHPQQGMNTEAFF. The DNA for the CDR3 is TGTGCCAGTAGTAACCACCCTCAACAAGGGATGAACACTGAAGCTTTCTTT.

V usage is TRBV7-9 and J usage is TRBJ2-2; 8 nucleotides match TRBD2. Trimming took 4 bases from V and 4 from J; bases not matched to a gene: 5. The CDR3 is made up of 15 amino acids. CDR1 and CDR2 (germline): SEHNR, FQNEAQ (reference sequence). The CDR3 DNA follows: TGTGCCAGCAGCTCTTTTCTAGCGGGCACCGGGGAGCTGTTTTTT. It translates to CASSSFLAGTGELFF.

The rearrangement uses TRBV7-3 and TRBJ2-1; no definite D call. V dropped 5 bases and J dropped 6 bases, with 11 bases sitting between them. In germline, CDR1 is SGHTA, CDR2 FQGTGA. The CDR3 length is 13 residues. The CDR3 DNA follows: TGTGCCAGCAGCCAACATCCGGGCAATGAGCAGTTCTTC. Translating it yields CASSQHPGNEQFF.

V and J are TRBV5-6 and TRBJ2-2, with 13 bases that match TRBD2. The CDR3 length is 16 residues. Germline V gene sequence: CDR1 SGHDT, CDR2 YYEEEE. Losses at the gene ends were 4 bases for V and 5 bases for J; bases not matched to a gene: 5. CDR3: CASSPLAGGPTGELFF. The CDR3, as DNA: TGTGCCAGCAGCCCACTAGCGGGGGGGCCTACCGGGGAGCTGTTTTTT.